This note documents a single TCR beta chain sequence. The entry originates in a study of blood T cell repertoires in COVID-19. About the study: The United States, Italy and Spain provided the acute and convalescent COVID-19 samples. PBMCs, B-cell-depleted T cells, or T cells were the source of the cDNA or gDNA that made up the material.

CDR3 length: 13 amino acids. Germline V lookup: CDR1 LGHNA, CDR2 YSLEER. V was clipped by 2 bases and J by 6 bases, with 8 bases between them. Seattle participants joined during active infection and were tracked over time. The method was immunoSEQ multiplex PCR; TCRdb's version includes in-frame clones alone and lacks a portion of them. The sample has some 150,000 clones, roughly 90% seen once. The chain employs TRBV4-3 and TRBJ1-5; D uncertain. This receptor was identified in a woman aged 60-75 years with COVID-19, enrolled during active disease. The source material was peripheral blood. CDR3 sequence (DNA): TGCGCCAGCAGCCAAACCCCTACTCAGCCCCAGCATTTT. It codes for CASSQTPTQPQHF.